This TCR beta chain was found in a study of cytomegalovirus exposure and HLA in healthy donors. Turning to the study itself: The study's early data release held about 80 million unique TCRs from HLA-typed donors. Study observations and caveats: Evidence from a later analysis indicated that most CMV-associated TCR beta chains looked HLA-restricted. A later analysis linked a missense DCLRE1C variant to TCR beta V- and J-gene trimming.

For this clone: No antigen is known for it.

CDR1 and CDR2 (germline): SGHVS, FQNEAQ. The V and J ends lost 1 base and 1 base respectively, with 7 bases between them. The CDR3 runs 14 residues. The PCR made use of 60 Vbeta and 13 Jbeta primers. Generated by immunoSEQ multiplex PCR, the TCRdb table keeps only in-frame clones and is missing some. The sample yields 150,000 to 250,000 clones, 79% seen once. The clonotype originates from a young woman in good health and CMV-seropositive. Sequencing was done on a sample of PBMCs. This sequence joins TRBV7-8 and TRBJ1-1; D unclear. As DNA, the CDR3 is TGTGCCAGCAGCTTAGATTTCAAGAACACTGAAGCTTTCTTT. Translated, it gives CASSLDFKNTEAFF.